Below, one T cell receptor (beta chain) is given with its context. Antigen unknown. Trimming left V 5 bases short and J 0 bases short, with 14 bases between. The CDR3 extends over 15 amino acids. CDR1 and CDR2 from the germline V gene are LNHDA and SQIVND (reference sequence). This sample is drawn from a study of shared clonotypes between healthy human individuals. Overall study findings and caveats: Generally, estimated richness proved larger in naive subsets than it did in memory subsets. Naive CD4 clonotype sharing across a few donors was 4% to 5%.

DNA at about 0.2 ug, around 30,000 T cell genomes, went into sorted-subset replicate PCRs. Sequenced by immunoSEQ multiplex PCR; TCRdb stores in-frame clones only, minus some. The data show about 2.4 million clones, with approximately 93% seen just once and 0.36% held by the top ten. The chain couples TRBV19 to TRBJ2-7; D is possibly TRBD1 or TRBD2 (6 bases each). This clonotype originated in a man between 18 and 29 years old in good health. Some clones in this sample may be carry-over from other donors' samples. Sequencing was done on a sample of naive CD4+ T cells from PBMCs. As to subset: CD45RA+ positively selected. Here the CDR3 reads CASSSWGAGSYEQYF. DNA of the CDR3: TGTGCCAGTAGTTCGTGGGGGGCTGGCTCCTACGAGCAGTACTTC. Variable domain in full (rest from reference TRBV19 and TRBJ2-7): DGGITQSPKYLFRKEGQNVTLSCEQNLNHDAMYWYRQDPGQGLRLIYYSQIVNDFQKGDIAEGYSVSREKKESFPLTVTSAQKNPTAFYLCASSSWGAGSYEQYFGPGTRLTVT.